The 30 T cell receptor beta chains given below trace back to one sample, sequenced in a study of OX40 agonist ivuxolimab in advanced cancers. Assay used: immunoSEQ multiplex PCR; TCRdb lists only in-frame clones, some missing. This table has just under 80,000 clones, 84% appearing once. The material was CD4+ or CD8+ T cells sorted from blood, obtained in a trial of the OX40 agonist ivuxolimab. The receptor source for this set is an adult with an advanced solid tumor such as melanoma, head and neck, liver or kidney cancer.

The chain links TRBV5-1 to TRBJ1-1, with D unresolved. Germline V gene lookup returns CDR1 SGHRS and CDR2 YFSETQ. The CDR3 contains 11 residues. The V gene lost 4 bases and the J gene lost 5 bases, with 6 bases spanning the gap. CDR3 protein: CASSAGTEAFF. The DNA for the CDR3 is TGCGCCAGCAGCGCCGGGACTGAAGCTTTCTTT.

The chain couples TRBV4-1 to TRBJ2-2; D is unresolved. Germline V lookup: CDR1 MGHRA, CDR2 YSYEKL. Trimming removed 4 bases at V and 0 bases at J, with 21 bases between. The CDR3 totals 19 residues. The CDR3 spells CASSRPTSLDLANTGELFF. In nucleotides, the CDR3 is TGCGCCAGCAGCCGCCCGACCAGCCTAGACCTGGCGAACACCGGGGAGCTGTTTTTT.

V usage is TRBV5-1 and J usage is TRBJ1-1; maybe TRBD1 (5 bases). This CDR3 is 14 amino acids long. Per the germline V gene, CDR1 is SGHRS and CDR2 is YFSETQ. The V end lost 0 bases, the J end lost 4 bases, and 10 bases lay between the germline ends. CDR3: CASSLGGGVTEAFF. In nucleotides, the CDR3 is TGCGCCAGCAGCTTGGGTGGGGGGGTCACTGAAGCTTTCTTT.

This chain uses TRBV19 with TRBJ1-4, with D possibly matching TRBD1 (5 bases). The CDR3 has 17 amino acids. The germline V gene encodes CDR1 LNHDA and CDR2 SQIVND (reference sequence). Trimming shortened V by 2 bases and J by 0 bases, and 13 bases separated the two germline ends. CDR3 sequence: CASSIRVWGATNEKLFF. The DNA of the CDR3 is TGTGCCAGTAGTATAAGGGTCTGGGGCGCAACTAATGAAAAACTGTTTTTT.

This rearrangement joins TRBV10-3 to TRBJ1-2; 9 bases align to TRBD1. This CDR3 has 13 amino acids. Germline V gives CDR1 ENHRY, CDR2 SYGVKD. V gave up 8 bases and J gave up 7 bases; unmatched junction bases: 8. Written as DNA, the CDR3 is TGTGCCATCGTCGAGGGACAGGGAAGTGGCTACACCTTC. Translated: CAIVEGQGSGYTF.

This rearrangement joins TRBV7-9 to TRBJ2-2; D is uncertain. The length of the CDR3 is 14 residues. CDR1 is SEHNR and CDR2 is FQNEAQ in the germline V gene (reference sequence). Trimming removed 4 bases at V and 0 bases at J, with 6 bases between. The CDR3 DNA reads as TGTGCCAGCAGCTCTCCCTCGAACACCGGGGAGCTGTTTTTT. Residues: CASSSPSNTGELFF.

This clone showed up just a few times. V usage is TRBV5-6 and J usage is TRBJ2-5, with TRBD1 matching over 7 bases. The CDR3 runs 12 residues. CDR1 and CDR2 (germline): SGHDT, YYEEEE. Germline trimming cut 0 bases from V and 7 bases from J; bases unmatched to any gene: 0. CDR3 amino acids: CASSLDRGTQYF. CDR3 sequence (DNA): TGTGCCAGCAGCTTGGACAGGGGGACCCAGTACTTC.

Only a few counts were recorded for this clone. The V and J genes are TRBV1 and TRBJ1-6. TRBV1 is termed a pseudogene. The CDR3 totals 12 residues. CDR3 residues: CTPGTDNSPLHF. The CDR3 nucleotides are TGCACTCCGGGGACGGACAATTCACCCCTCCACTTT.

The chain uses TRBV28 and TRBJ1-2; tentative D call: TRBD1 (5 bases). The CDR3 totals 14 residues. CDR1 is MDHEN, CDR2 SYDVKM, per germline. V lost 6 bases and J lost 6, with 17 bases in between. The CDR3 spells CASRDLVGGNGYTF. In DNA form, the CDR3 reads TGTGCCAGCAGGGACCTGGTGGGGGGGAATGGCTACACCTTC.

A word on this clone: Other nucleotide sequences in the sample specify the same CDR3. This chain uses TRBV18 with TRBJ1-5; a possible D gene is TRBD1 (5 bases). Germline V gene sequence: CDR1 KGHSH, CDR2 LQKENI. CDR3 length equals 15 residues. V was cut by 3 bases and J by 1 base, with 10 bases left in between. The chain's CDR3 is CASSPGGGSNQPQHF. The CDR3 DNA reads as TGTGCCAGCTCACCGGGGGGAGGAAGCAATCAGCCCCAGCATTTT.

The rearrangement links TRBV19 to TRBJ1-1, with no clear D. CDR3 length: 13 amino acids. V lost 7 bases to trimming and J lost 8 bases, with 17 bases between them. CDR1 and CDR2 (germline): LNHDA, SQIVND (reference sequence). The CDR3 is CASTPGYGPEAFF. CDR3 nucleotides: TGTGCCAGTACCCCCGGTTACGGGCCAGAAGCTTTCTTT.

This clone was seen a handful of times. The J gene is TRBJ2-5, the V gene TRBV9; D is unclear. The CDR3 consists of 15 residues. The V gene's germline CDR1 is SGDLS and CDR2 YYNGEE. Deletions cut 0 bases from V and 0 bases from J, with 9 bases between. CDR3 in amino acids: CASSVGGNYQETQYF. In DNA form, the CDR3 reads TGTGCCAGCAGCGTAGGCGGTAATTACCAAGAGACCCAGTACTTC.

The gene calls are TRBV19 and TRBJ1-5, with a weak D call TRBD1 (5 bases). V shed 9 bases and J shed 0 bases, with 12 bases lying between them. The CDR3 has 14 amino acids. Germline CDR1 LNHDA, CDR2 SQIVND (reference sequence). The CDR3 region is CASRQGDSNQPQHF. The CDR3 DNA reads TGTGCCAGCCGCCAAGGGGATAGCAATCAGCCCCAGCATTTT.

The table lists this clone with a few counts. This sequence joins TRBV4-3 and TRBJ1-3; 7 bases agree with TRBD1. The CDR3 length is 16 residues. The trim removed 3 bases at V and 4 bases at J, leaving 9 bases unmatched. Germline lookup yields CDR1 LGHNA and CDR2 YSLEER. CDR3 DNA sequence: TGCGCCAGCAGCCACACTACCAGGGGGTCGGGAAACACCATATATTTT. This encodes CASSHTTRGSGNTIYF.

The chain couples TRBV6-1 to TRBJ1-1; D unclear. Looked up from germline, CDR1 is MNHNS and CDR2 is SASEGT. The CDR3 is 12 residues long. Trimming removed 0 bases from V and 9 bases from J, with 8 bases in between. The CDR3 nucleotides are TGTGCCAGCAGTGAAGCGCTTCCGCAAGCTTTCTTT. This gives the protein CASSEALPQAFF.

This clone was seen just once. The CDR3 DNA reads TGCGCCAGCAGCTTACTGGCTGGGGCAGATACGCAGTATTTT. Its protein product is CASSLLAGADTQYF. The V gene is TRBV5-1, the J gene TRBJ2-3; D is undetermined. Germline V gene data show CDR1 as SGHRS and CDR2 as YFSETQ. V lost 2 bases to trimming and J lost 4 bases, with 11 bases between them. The CDR3 is 14 residues long. The whole variable domain, filled in from reference TRBV5-1 and TRBJ2-3, reads KAGVTQTPRYLIKTRGQQVTLSCSPISGHRSVSWYQQTPGQGLQFLFEYFSETQRNKGNFPGRFSGRQFSNSRSEMNVSTLELGDSALYLCASSLLAGADTQYFGPGTRLTVL.

The genes are TRBV7-8 and TRBJ2-3, with 9 positions matching TRBD2. CDR1 and CDR2 from the germline V gene are SGHVS and FQNEAQ. After removal of 4 bases from V and 3 bases from J, the junction contained 8 bases not matched to a gene. This CDR3 is built from 16 residues. As DNA, the CDR3 is TGTGCCAGCAGCTCCTATAGCGGGAGTAGGACAGATACGCAGTATTTT. Its protein is CASSSYSGSRTDTQYF.

The chain uses TRBV18 and TRBJ2-1; TRBD1 is a possible D gene (6 bases). The V end was cut by 3 bases, the J end by 7 bases, with 16 bases between. Germline V gene lookup returns CDR1 KGHSH and CDR2 LQKENI. The CDR3 is made up of 15 amino acids. Here the CDR3 DNA reads TGTGCCAGCTCACCCATTCTAGGGGGTGGGAATGAGCAGTTCTTC. Its translation: CASSPILGGGNEQFF.

This chain joins TRBV6-6 and TRBJ1-2, with 7 bases matching TRBD1. V lost 2 bases and J lost 13; bases outside the gene matches: 7. Germline CDR1 MNHNY, CDR2 SVGAGI (reference sequence). The CDR3 is 12 amino acids. The CDR3 here is CASSYPTGAVTF. CDR3 in DNA: TGTGCCAGCAGTTACCCCACAGGGGCTGTCACCTTC.

This clone was detected only once. V usage is TRBV11-2 and J usage is TRBJ2-1, with D maybe TRBD2 (5 bases). Germline lookup yields CDR1 SGHAT and CDR2 FQNNGV. Trimming removed 5 bases from V and 6 bases from J, with 14 bases in between. The CDR3 is 14 amino acids. CDR3 protein: CASSRVTSPNEQFF. CDR3 nucleotide sequence: TGTGCCAGCAGCAGAGTCACTAGTCCCAATGAGCAGTTCTTC.

The chain uses TRBV10-3 and TRBJ2-6, with 7 bases lining up with TRBD1. In germline, CDR1 is ENHRY, CDR2 SYGVKD. The CDR3 has 18 residues. The V gene end was trimmed by 2 bases and the J gene end by 0 bases; junction bases not matched to a gene: 7. CDR3 sequence: CAISEILGGNSGANVLTF. The CDR3 nucleotides read TGTGCCATCAGTGAGATACTAGGGGGCAACTCTGGGGCCAACGTCCTGACTTTC.

The genes are TRBV5-4 and TRBJ1-4; 10 nucleotides align to TRBD1. The CDR3 length is 19 residues. V trimming: 0 bases; J trimming: 4 bases; junction bases outside the gene matches: 12. Germline loops: CDR1 SGHNT, CDR2 YYREEE (reference sequence). Here the CDR3 reads CASSLEPPGQGLVNEKLFF. CDR3 coding DNA: TGTGCCAGCAGCTTGGAACCTCCGGGACAGGGGCTCGTTAATGAAAAACTGTTTTTT.

This rearrangement joins TRBV4-1 to TRBJ1-1; perhaps TRBD1 as D (5 bases). This CDR3 contains 13 residues. The V and J ends lost 4 bases and 1 base respectively, with 7 bases between them. The germline V gene encodes CDR1 MGHRA and CDR2 YSYEKL. DNA for the CDR3: TGCGCCAGCAGCCGAACAGGGAACACTGAAGCTTTCTTT. Protein: CASSRTGNTEAFF.

The J gene is TRBJ2-1, the V gene TRBV11-3; D possibly corresponds to TRBD2 (5 bases). CDR1 and CDR2 (germline): SGHNT, YENEEA. Trimming pared 4 bases from V and 5 bases from J, leaving 12 bases between. This CDR3 region has 14 residues. CDR3 loop: CASSYSLANNEQFF. CDR3 sequence (DNA): TGTGCCAGCAGCTATTCGCTAGCAAACAATGAGCAGTTCTTC. Filled out from reference TRBV11-3 and TRBJ2-1, the complete variable domain reads EAGVVQSPRYKIIEKKQPVAFWCNPISGHNTLYWYLQNLGQGPELLIRYENEEAVDDSQLPKDRFSAERLKGVDSTLKIQPAELGDSAVYLCASSYSLANNEQFFGPGTRLTVL.

There are a few counts of this clone. The J gene is TRBJ1-4, the V gene TRBV5-6; weak D call: TRBD1 (5 bases). The CDR3 has 15 residues. The ends were cut back, 4 bases at V and 8 bases at J, with 18 bases in the middle. CDR1 and CDR2 (germline): SGHDT, YYEEEE. This chain's CDR3 is CASSPLQGIREKLFF. Here the CDR3 DNA reads TGTGCCAGCAGCCCCCTCCAGGGTATTAGGGAAAAACTGTTTTTT.

The chain couples TRBV7-6 to TRBJ2-7, with D perhaps TRBD1 (6 bases). Germline CDR1 SGHVS, CDR2 FNYEAQ. CDR3 length: 13 amino acids. Trimming removed 5 bases at V and 3 bases at J, with 11 bases between. The CDR3 DNA sequence: TGTGCCAGCAGCAAACAGGACAGCTACGAGCAGTACTTC. Translation gives CASSKQDSYEQYF.

The chain uses TRBV7-2 and TRBJ2-7; perhaps TRBD1 as D (5 bases). CDR1 SGHTA and CDR2 FQGNSA come from the germline V gene. The germline V and J ends were trimmed by 3 bases and 0 bases, with 12 bases remaining between them. This CDR3 is 15 amino acids long. The CDR3 protein is CASSFKAGPSYEQYF. In DNA form, the CDR3 reads TGTGCCAGCAGCTTTAAGGCAGGGCCCTCCTACGAGCAGTACTTC.

The CDR3 loop reads CASSSRGGQYNEQFF. CDR3 nucleotides: TGTGCCAGCAGTTCTCGGGGGGGCCAATACAATGAGCAGTTCTTC. The chain employs TRBV6-6 and TRBJ2-1; 8 bases align to TRBD2. This CDR3 is built from 15 residues. Germline CDR1 reads MNHNY; CDR2 reads SVGAGI (reference sequence). The trim removed 4 bases at V and 4 bases at J, leaving 6 bases unmatched.

The J gene is TRBJ1-4, the V gene TRBV15, with no clear D. CDR1 and CDR2 (germline): LNHNV, YYDKDF (reference sequence). There are 15 residues in the CDR3. Trimming shortened V by 1 base and J by 7 bases, and 13 bases separated the two germline ends. DNA for the CDR3: TGTGCCACCAGCAGAGGGCGCACGGAGGTTGAAAAACTGTTTTTT. Translating it yields CATSRGRTEVEKLFF.

The chain links TRBV5-6 to TRBJ2-5; 9 bases map to TRBD1. Trimming removed 3 bases from V and 5 bases from J; junction bases left unmatched: 11. The CDR3 runs to 16 residues. Looked up from germline, CDR1 is SGHDT and CDR2 is YYEEEE. The chain's CDR3 is CASSSNPGQGAETQYF. CDR3 bases: TGTGCCAGCAGCTCTAATCCGGGACAGGGTGCGGAGACCCAGTACTTC.